A single sample is the source of the 11 T cell receptor beta chains below, sequenced in a study of T cell responses to AZD1222 COVID-19 vaccine (dated by TCRdb to the early 2020s). The label giving this sample's time point can be read as: about 28 days (+/-7) after the second vaccine dose. The library was produced with the immunoSEQ multiplex PCR assay. Held by TCRdb, this immuneACCESS table contains in-frame sequences only and omits some clones. Under half of the omission traces to an unresolved V gene where checked; the cause of the rest is unknown. Across this sample there are about 120,000 clones, with roughly 90% seen only once. Around 15% of the sample goes to the ten largest clones. The specimen was peripheral blood, collected 28 days after the second AZD1222 dose. Receptors were obtained from an adult who received the AZD1222 COVID-19 vaccine.

This sequence joins TRBV4-2 and TRBJ1-1; 7 bases are shared with TRBD1. J was trimmed by 3 bases and V by 5 bases; bases with no gene match: 9. CDR3 length: 15 amino acids. Germline CDR1 LGHNA, CDR2 YNFKEQ. DNA of the CDR3: TGTGCCAGCAGCTGGCAGGGGGGAGGAGACACTGAAGCTTTCTTT. It specifies CASSWQGGGDTEAFF.

The rearrangement links TRBV25-1 to TRBJ2-2; a possible D gene is TRBD2 (6 bases). There are 17 residues in the CDR3. The germline gives CDR1 MGHDK, CDR2 SYGVNS. Trimming cost V 1 base and J 0 bases, with 12 bases left between them. The DNA of the CDR3 is TGTGCCAGCAGTGAATTTTTCGGGGGATCGAACACCGGGGAGCTGTTTTTT. The encoded protein is CASSEFFGGSNTGELFF.

The chain has TRBV29-1 and TRBJ1-4; D gene unclear. The CDR3 is made up of 13 amino acids. Between the trimmed V and J ends, which lost 4 bases and 5 bases, there was a span of 11 bases. The V gene's germline CDR1 is SQVTM and CDR2 ANQGSEA. Here the CDR3 reads CSVAADLNEKLFF. The CDR3 nucleotides are TGCAGCGTTGCGGCAGACTTGAATGAAAAACTGTTTTTT.

V is TRBV2 and J is TRBJ1-2; the D is unclear. The CDR3 covers 13 residues. Germline V gene data show CDR1 as SNHLY and CDR2 as FYNNEI. Trimming took 1 base from V and 3 from J, leaving 6 bases between them. CDR3 loop: CASSEGGYYGYTF. CDR3 in DNA: TGTGCCAGCAGTGAAGGTGGCTACTATGGCTACACCTTC.

This CDR3 reads CASSQEGPAGQYF. DNA of the CDR3: TGTGCCAGCAGCCAAGAGGGACCTGCGGGGCAGTACTTC. The chain uses TRBV14 and TRBJ2-7, with D tentatively TRBD1 or TRBD2 (5 bases each). The CDR3 sequence is 13 residues long. Germline V gene sequence: CDR1 SGHDN, CDR2 FVKESK. Trimming removed 0 bases at V and 9 bases at J, with 12 bases between.

The chain employs TRBV27 and TRBJ1-4; D unresolved. Trimming took off 6 bases at V and 6 bases at J, with 11 bases between the two ends. This CDR3 has 13 residues. In germline, CDR1 is MNHEY, CDR2 SMNVEV (reference sequence). The CDR3 region has the DNA TGTGCCAGCAGGAAGGGAATGGATGAAAAACTGTTTTTT. Amino acids: CASRKGMDEKLFF.

The rearrangement links TRBV5-1 to TRBJ2-3, with TRBD2 matching over 12 bases. The V segment lost 3 bases and the J segment 2 bases; nucleotides outside the gene matches: 4. Germline loops: CDR1 SGHRS, CDR2 YFSETQ. This CDR3 comprises 16 residues. The CDR3 region has the DNA TGCGCCAGCAGCTCCGGGACTAGCGGGCTCACAGATACGCAGTATTTT. The encoded protein is CASSSGTSGLTDTQYF.

The V call is TRBV4-1, the J call TRBJ2-7, with 9 bases matching TRBD2. Germline values: CDR1 MGHRA, CDR2 YSYEKL. J gave up 3 bases and V 0 bases, and 6 bases lay outside the gene matches. This CDR3 is 16 amino acids long. In nucleotides, the CDR3 is TGCGCCAGCAGCCAAGAGTGGCTAGCGGGGTTCTACGAGCAGTACTTC. Protein sequence: CASSQEWLAGFYEQYF.

The V call is TRBV19, the J call TRBJ1-6, with 9 positions matching TRBD1. Germline CDR1 and CDR2: LNHDA and SQIVND (reference sequence). J lost 8 bases, V lost 6 bases, and 8 bases had no gene match. CDR3 size: 15 residues. For the CDR3, the DNA is TGTGCCAGTAGCCAAACATGGACAGGGGATTCACCCCTCCACTTT. It encodes CASSQTWTGDSPLHF.

This chain connects TRBV28 to TRBJ1-2; D possibly corresponds to TRBD1 (6 bases). V was clipped by 5 bases and J by 7 bases, with 11 bases between them. Germline CDR1 is MDHEN and CDR2 is SYDVKM. The CDR3 has 12 amino acids. As DNA, the CDR3 is TGTGCCAGCAGTCACAGGGATTCTGGCTACACCTTC. It translates to CASSHRDSGYTF.

As regards this clone: The sample holds other DNA sequences that translate to the same CDR3. This CDR3 is CASSLGGSYGYTF. The CDR3, as DNA: TGCGCCAGCAGCTTGGGTGGGAGCTATGGCTACACCTTC. This chain links TRBV5-1 with TRBJ1-2; D gene uncertain. V was pared by 0 bases and J by 4 bases, with 7 bases between. This CDR3 comprises 13 residues. Germline V lookup: CDR1 SGHRS, CDR2 YFSETQ.